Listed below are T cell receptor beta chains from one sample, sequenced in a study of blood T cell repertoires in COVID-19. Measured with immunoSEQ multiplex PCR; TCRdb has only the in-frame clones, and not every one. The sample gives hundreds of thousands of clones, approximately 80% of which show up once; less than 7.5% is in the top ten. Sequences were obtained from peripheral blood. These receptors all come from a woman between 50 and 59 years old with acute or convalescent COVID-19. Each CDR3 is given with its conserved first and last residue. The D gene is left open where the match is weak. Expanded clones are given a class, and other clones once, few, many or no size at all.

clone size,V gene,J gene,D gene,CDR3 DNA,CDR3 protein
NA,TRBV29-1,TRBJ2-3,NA,TGCAGCGTCTCTAGGCCGCAGAGCACAGATACGCAGTATTTT,CSVSRPQSTDTQYF
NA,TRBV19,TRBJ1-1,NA,TGTGCCAGTAGTATGTTAACTGAAACTGAAGCTTTCTTT,CASSMLTETEAFF
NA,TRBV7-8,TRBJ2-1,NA,TGTGCCAGCAATGAAGCGGAGTCGAGGGCCTACAATGAGCAGTTCTTC,CASNEAESRAYNEQFF
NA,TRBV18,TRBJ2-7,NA,TGTGCCAGCTCACCACCATCCCTAACGTCTATCGAGCAGTACTTC,CASSPPSLTSIEQYF
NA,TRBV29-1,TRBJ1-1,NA,TGCAGCGTTGAACAGGGCCCTATGAACACTGAAGCTTTCTTT,CSVEQGPMNTEAFF
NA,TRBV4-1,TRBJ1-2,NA,TGCGCCAGCAGCCAAGATGGGGGGGGCCCCATTTCTAACTATGGCTACACCTTC,CASSQDGGGPISNYGYTF
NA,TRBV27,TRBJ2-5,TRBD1,TGTGCCAGCAGTACTGGGACAGGGGGCGTAGAGACCCAGTACTTC,CASSTGTGGVETQYF
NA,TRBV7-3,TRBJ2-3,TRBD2,TGTGCCAGCAGCTCAGCGGGGAGCACAGATACGCAGTATTTT,CASSSAGSTDTQYF
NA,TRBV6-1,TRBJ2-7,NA,TGTGCCAGCAGTGACGAACGGGAGTGGGCCTACGAGCAGTACTTC,CASSDEREWAYEQYF
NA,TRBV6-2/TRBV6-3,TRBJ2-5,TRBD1,TGTGCCAGCAGTTACCGGGACAGGGGGCGGGAGACCCAGTACTTC,CASSYRDRGRETQYF
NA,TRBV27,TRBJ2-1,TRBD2,TGTGCCAGCAGTTCCGGACTAGCAGCTGAGCAGTTCTTC,CASSSGLAAEQFF
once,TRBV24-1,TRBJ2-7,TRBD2,TGTGCCACCAGTGATAGTACTAGCGGAACCTACTTC,CATSDSTSGTYF
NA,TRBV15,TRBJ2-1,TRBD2,TGTGCCACCAGCAGACCCGGACTAGCGCGAATTGAGCAGTTCTTC,CATSRPGLARIEQFF
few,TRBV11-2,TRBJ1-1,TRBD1,TGTGCCAGCAGCTTGGGGACAGGGGGAGCTTTCTTT,CASSLGTGGAFF
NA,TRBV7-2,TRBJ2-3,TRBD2,TGTGCCAGCAGCCTCAGCGGGGGGAGGACAGATACGCAGTATTTT,CASSLSGGRTDTQYF
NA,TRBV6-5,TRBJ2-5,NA,TGTGCCAGCAACAAGGGGGAGACCCAGTACTTC,CASNKGETQYF
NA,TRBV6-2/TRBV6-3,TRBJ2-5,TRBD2,TGTGCCAGCAGTTACCCCCTCCGCAGCGGGGGGGCGACCCAGTACTTC,CASSYPLRSGGATQYF
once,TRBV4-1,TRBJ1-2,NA,TGCGCCAGCAGCCAAGAGATCAGGGGCTATGGCTACACCTTC,CASSQEIRGYGYTF
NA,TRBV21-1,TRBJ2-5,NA,TGTGCCAGCAGCAATCCCGAACAGGGGAAAGAGACCCAGTACTTC,CASSNPEQGKETQYF
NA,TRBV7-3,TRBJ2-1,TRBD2,TGTGCCAGCGCACTAGCGGGGAACAATGAGCAGTTCTTC,CASALAGNNEQFF
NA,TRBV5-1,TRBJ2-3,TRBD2,TGCGCCAGCACGGGGGGGAGGACGCCCACAGATACGCAGTATTTT,CASTGGRTPTDTQYF
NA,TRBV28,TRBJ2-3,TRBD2,TGTGCCAGCAGCAAATCTAGCGGGGTTGGGTCAGATACGCAGTATTTT,CASSKSSGVGSDTQYF
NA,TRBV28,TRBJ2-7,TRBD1,TGTGCCAGCAGTACCCGGGACAGGTTCTACGAGCAGTACTTC,CASSTRDRFYEQYF
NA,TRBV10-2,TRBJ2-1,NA,TGCGCCAGCAGTGCCCAACGAGTAGAGCAGTTCTTC,CASSAQRVEQFF
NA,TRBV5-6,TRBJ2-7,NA,TGTGCCAGCAGCCCGGGTCCTAGCGACTCCTACGAGCAGTACTTC,CASSPGPSDSYEQYF
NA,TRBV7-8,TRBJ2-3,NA,TGTGCCAGCAGCTCCACGCGTGGGGGCGGAACAGATACGCAGTATTTT,CASSSTRGGGTDTQYF
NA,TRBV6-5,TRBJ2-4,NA,TGTGCCAGCAGTTACGAGGCCCTGGGCATTCAGTACTTC,CASSYEALGIQYF
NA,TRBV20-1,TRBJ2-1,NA,TGCAGTGCTAAGAATGGCCCCACTATGATCTTC,CSAKNGPTMIF
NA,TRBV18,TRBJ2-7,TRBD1,TGTGCCAGCTCTTCTTCGGGACAGGGTGCCTACGAGCAGTACTTC,CASSSSGQGAYEQYF